This T cell receptor (beta chain) stems from a study of blood T cells in healthy people across ages. Overall study context: About one barcoded beta molecule per two T cells was captured by template switching.

CDR1 is DFQATT, CDR2 SNEGSKA, per germline (reference sequence). V trimming: 5 bases; J trimming: 5 bases; junction bases outside the gene matches: 4. CDR3 length equals 13 residues. Turning to this clonotype: As yet, its antigen is unknown.

The study, taken as a whole, reports: Strong correlation was found linking TCR beta diversity to naive T cell percentage.

A second roughly 7 to 11 cycle PCR used barcoded and J-beta primers. In TCRdb, the 5' RACE reads were re-called with MiXCR into one record per CDR3 protein. The table shows some 700,000 distinct CDR3 sequences, with roughly 47% occurring only once. Sequenced: blood. The chain uses TRBV20-1 and TRBJ2-3; 10 nucleotides align to TRBD2. The source is an older woman in good health. CDR3: CSALAGDLDTQYF. The CDR3 coding sequence is TGCAGTGCTCTAGCGGGAGATTTAGATACGCAGTATTTT.